This T cell receptor beta chain was documented in a study of shared clonotypes between healthy human individuals. Study details: Three plates were used per donor for CD4 naive, three for CD4 memory, two for CD8 naive and one for CD8 memory.

The germline CDR1 and CDR2 sequences are SGHRS and YFSETQ. After removal of 0 bases from V and 1 base from J, the junction contained 5 bases not matched to a gene. The CDR3 is made up of 16 amino acids. Genomic DNA belonging to each subset was distributed in equal measure over several immunoSEQ plates. Sorted-subset replicate PCR reactions were performed with approximately 190 ng DNA, corresponding to about 30,000 T cell genomes. Authors' analysis steps: Junction-only sequences without quality scores came from ImmunoSEQ, so filtering differed. This table comes from immunoSEQ multiplex PCR, and its TCRdb copy is limited to in-frame clones, with some not included. V, J and clone size reflect that table, while D and trimming were determined from the DNA. In the table there are about 2 million clones, roughly 94% of which are singletons.

The specimen was naive CD4+ T cells sorted from blood. The sample's subset: CD45RA+ positively selected. V is TRBV5-1 and J is TRBJ2-3, with TRBD2 identical over 7 bases. The clonotype originates from a man between 18 and 35 years old in good health. The CDR3, as DNA: TGCGCCAGCAGCTTGGCGGGAGGTCGGGGCACAGATACGCAGTATTTT. The encoded protein is CASSLAGGRGTDTQYF. The variable domain in full, with the rest retrieved from reference TRBV5-1 and TRBJ2-3, is KAGVTQTPRYLIKTRGQQVTLSCSPISGHRSVSWYQQTPGQGLQFLFEYFSETQRNKGNFPGRFSGRQFSNSRSEMNVSTLELGDSALYLCASSLAGGRGTDTQYFGPGTRLTVL.